Listed here is a single TCR beta chain. Its matching antigen is unknown. The data derive from a study of CXCR3-negative and CXCR3-positive naive CD8 T cells. Study conclusions and caveats: Diversity ran similarly high across both naive subsets but far lower in memory CD8+ cells. Naive CXCR3-positive and CXCR3-negative cells shared similar TRBV-TRBJ usage, unlike memory cells.

Naivety in CD8+ T cells corresponded to a CD45RO-CCR7+CD27+CD95- phenotype. The CDR3 runs 12 residues. Per the germline V gene, CDR1 is ENHRY and CDR2 is SYGVKD. In preparing the TRB cDNA libraries, 5' RACE with UMI labels was used. TCRdb re-called the 5' RACE reads and gives one entry per CDR3 protein, without DNA. The table for this sample gives approximately 47,000 distinct CDR3 sequences. The sample was naive CXCR3- CD8+ T cells from blood. Subset here: CD45RO-CCR7+CD27+CD95- naive CD8+ T cells lacking CXCR3 (TNR3-). The rearrangement joins TRBV10-3 to TRBJ2-7; no DNA is available, so the TRBD1 call from TCRdb remains unchecked. The sequence was obtained from a human donor in good health. Some clones in this sample may be carry-over from other donors' samples. The CDR3: CAIGGTTYEQYF.